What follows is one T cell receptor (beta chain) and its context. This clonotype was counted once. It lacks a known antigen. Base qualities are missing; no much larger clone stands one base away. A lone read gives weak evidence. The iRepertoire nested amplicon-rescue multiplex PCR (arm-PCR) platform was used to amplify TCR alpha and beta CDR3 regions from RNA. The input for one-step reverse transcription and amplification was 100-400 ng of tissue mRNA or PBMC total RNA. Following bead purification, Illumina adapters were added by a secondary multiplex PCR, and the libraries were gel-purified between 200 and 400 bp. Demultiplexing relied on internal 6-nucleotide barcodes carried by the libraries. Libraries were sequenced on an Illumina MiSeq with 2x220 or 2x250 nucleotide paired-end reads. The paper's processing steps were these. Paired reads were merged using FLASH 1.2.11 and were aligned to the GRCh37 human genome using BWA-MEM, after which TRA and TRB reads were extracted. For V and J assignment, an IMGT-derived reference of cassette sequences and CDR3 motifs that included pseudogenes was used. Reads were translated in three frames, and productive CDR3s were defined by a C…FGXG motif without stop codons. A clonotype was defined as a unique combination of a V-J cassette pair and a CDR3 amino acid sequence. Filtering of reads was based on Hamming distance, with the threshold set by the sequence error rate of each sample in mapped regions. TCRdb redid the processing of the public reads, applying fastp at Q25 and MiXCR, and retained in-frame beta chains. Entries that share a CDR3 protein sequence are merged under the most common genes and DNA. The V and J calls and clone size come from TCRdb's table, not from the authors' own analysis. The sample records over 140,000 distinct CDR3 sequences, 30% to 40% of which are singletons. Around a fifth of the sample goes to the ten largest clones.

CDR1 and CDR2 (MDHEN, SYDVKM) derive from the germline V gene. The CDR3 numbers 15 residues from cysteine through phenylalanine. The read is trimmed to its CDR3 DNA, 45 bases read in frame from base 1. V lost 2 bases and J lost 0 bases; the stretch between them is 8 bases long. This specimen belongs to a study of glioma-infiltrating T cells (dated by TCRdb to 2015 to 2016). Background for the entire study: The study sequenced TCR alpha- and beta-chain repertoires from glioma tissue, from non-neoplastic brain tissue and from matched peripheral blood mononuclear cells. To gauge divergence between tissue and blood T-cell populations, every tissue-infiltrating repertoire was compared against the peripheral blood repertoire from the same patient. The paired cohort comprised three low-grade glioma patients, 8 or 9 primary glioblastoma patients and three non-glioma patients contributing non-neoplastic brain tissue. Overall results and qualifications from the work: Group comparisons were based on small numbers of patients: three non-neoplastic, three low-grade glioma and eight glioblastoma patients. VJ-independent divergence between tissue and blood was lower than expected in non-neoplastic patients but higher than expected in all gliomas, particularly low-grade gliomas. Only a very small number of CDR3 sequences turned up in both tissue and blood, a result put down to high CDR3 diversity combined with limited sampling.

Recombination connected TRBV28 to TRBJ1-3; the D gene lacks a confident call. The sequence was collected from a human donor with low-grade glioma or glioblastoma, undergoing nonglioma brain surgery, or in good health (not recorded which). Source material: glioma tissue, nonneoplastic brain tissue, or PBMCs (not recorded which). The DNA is TGTGCCAGCAGTTTACCCCTGACCTCTGGAAACACCATATATTTT. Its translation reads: CASSLPLTSGNTIYF.